A selection of T cell receptor beta chains follows, all from one sample in a study of CD8 T cells in ankylosing spondylitis. MiXCR was run by TCRdb on the 5' RACE reads, yielding one entry per CDR3 protein. The repertoire includes about 450,000 distinct CDR3 sequences, about 25% of them detected once, and approximately 1% sits in the top ten. The sequencing input was blood, either unsorted or a sorted T cell fraction (not recorded which). The receptors here all came from a male donor with ankylosing spondylitis. The CDR3 runs from the conserved cysteine through the conserved F or W. The order of the fields is V gene, D gene, clone size, J gene, CDR3 DNA, CDR3 protein. The D gene is left open where the match is weak. Clone size is shown for a subset of rows, as once, few, many or a class of expanded clone.

V: TRBV7-8
D: -
size: few
J: TRBJ1-2
DNA: TGTGCCAGCAGCTTGACAGAGAATAACTATGGCTACACCTTC
CDR3: CASSLTENNYGYTF

V: TRBV5-4
D: -
size: -
J: TRBJ1-4
DNA: TGTGCCAGCAGAGGCAGGGAGGCTGAAAAACTGTTTTTT
CDR3: CASRGREAEKLFF

V: TRBV12-3/TRBV12-4
D: TRBD2
size: few
J: TRBJ2-2
DNA: TGTGCCAGCAGACTAGCGGGACTCGACACCGGGGAGCTGTTTTTT
CDR3: CASRLAGLDTGELFF

V: TRBV12-3/TRBV12-4
D: TRBD1
size: few
J: TRBJ1-1
DNA: TGTGCCAGCAGTTTAGCCCGCAGGGGGCTGAACACTGAAGCTTTCTTT
CDR3: CASSLARRGLNTEAFF

V: TRBV20-1
D: TRBD2
size: -
J: TRBJ2-1
DNA: TGCAGTGGGTTAGGGGAGGGGAACAATGAGCAGTTCTTC
CDR3: CSGLGEGNNEQFF

V: TRBV11-3
D: -
size: few
J: TRBJ2-1
DNA: TGTGCCAGCAGCTTACCCTCTACCGGACCCACCTACAATGAGCAGTTCTTC
CDR3: CASSLPSTGPTYNEQFF

V: TRBV7-8
D: -
size: -
J: TRBJ2-1
DNA: TGTGCCAGCAGCTTACCTGCAAGCAATGAGCAGTTCTTC
CDR3: CASSLPASNEQFF

V: TRBV5-1
D: -
size: many
J: TRBJ2-1
DNA: TGCGCCAGCAGCTTGGCCGCTAGTAACTATGAGCAGTTCTTC
CDR3: CASSLAASNYEQFF

V: TRBV7-9
D: TRBD1
size: -
J: TRBJ1-1
DNA: TGTGCCGGCAGCGGACAGGGAGGCGGCACTGAAGCTTTCTTT
CDR3: CAGSGQGGGTEAFF

V: TRBV12-3/TRBV12-4
D: -
size: -
J: TRBJ2-1
DNA: TGTGCCAGCAGTTTACGAGGGGAAGGGGATGAGCAGTTCTTC
CDR3: CASSLRGEGDEQFF

V: TRBV29-1
D: TRBD1
size: once
J: TRBJ1-3
DNA: TGCAGCGCTTGGTCTACAGGGGTTGGCTCTGGAAACACCATATATTTT
CDR3: CSAWSTGVGSGNTIYF

V: TRBV7-8
D: -
size: -
J: TRBJ2-1
DNA: TGTGCCAGCAGCCATAACCGACACACTTACAATGAGCAGTTCTTC
CDR3: CASSHNRHTYNEQFF

V: TRBV24-1
D: -
size: few
J: TRBJ2-1
DNA: TGTGCCACCAGGGGTGGTCCTGGTGAGCAGTTCTTC
CDR3: CATRGGPGEQFF

V: TRBV12-3/TRBV12-4
D: -
size: many
J: TRBJ2-1
DNA: TGTGCCAGCAGTTTGCCTCTCAATGAGCAGTTCTTC
CDR3: CASSLPLNEQFF

V: TRBV4-2
D: TRBD2
size: -
J: TRBJ2-5
DNA: TGTGCCAGCAGCCAAGATTCGCGGGGGGAAGAGACCCAGTACTTC
CDR3: CASSQDSRGEETQYF

V: TRBV20-1
D: TRBD2
size: few
J: TRBJ2-1
DNA: TGCAGTGCCCTGACGGGAAGACTAGCGTTATTAGGTGAGCAGTTCTTC
CDR3: CSALTGRLALLGEQFF

V: TRBV6-5
D: -
size: -
J: TRBJ1-3
DNA: TGTGCCAGCAGTTACTCGGAACCTGGAAACACCATATATTTT
CDR3: CASSYSEPGNTIYF

V: TRBV5-1
D: TRBD2
size: -
J: TRBJ2-3
DNA: TGCGCCAGCAGTTGGGCTGGTACTAGCGGGACAGATACGCAGTATTTT
CDR3: CASSWAGTSGTDTQYF

V: TRBV7-9
D: TRBD1
size: few
J: TRBJ2-2
DNA: TGTGCCAGCAGCTCCACAGGGGGCACCGGGGAGCTGTTTTTT
CDR3: CASSSTGGTGELFF

V: TRBV7-9
D: -
size: -
J: TRBJ1-2
DNA: TGTGCCATCTATGGGGAAGGCTACACCTTC
CDR3: CAIYGEGYTF

V: TRBV4-1
D: TRBD1
size: few
J: TRBJ1-6
DNA: TGCGCCAGCAGCCAATCGGGGACAGGGGGCTATTCACCCCTCCACTTT
CDR3: CASSQSGTGGYSPLHF

V: TRBV12-3/TRBV12-4
D: -
size: many
J: TRBJ2-2
DNA: TGTGCCAGCAGTTTAGCAAGAAACACCGGGGAGCTGTTTTTT
CDR3: CASSLARNTGELFF

V: TRBV7-2
D: -
size: few
J: TRBJ2-3
DNA: TGTGCCAGCAGCTTAGGGGGTGTTGGAGTTGCAGATACGCAGTATTTT
CDR3: CASSLGGVGVADTQYF

V: TRBV12-3/TRBV12-4
D: -
size: -
J: TRBJ1-1
DNA: TGTGCCAGCAGACCGGGGCCCTCGGGAACTGAAGCTTTCTTT
CDR3: CASRPGPSGTEAFF

V: TRBV19
D: TRBD2
size: few
J: TRBJ2-1
DNA: TGTGCCAGTAAATCGATCTCTAGCGGGAGAAACAATGAGCAGTTCTTC
CDR3: CASKSISSGRNNEQFF

V: TRBV20-1
D: TRBD1
size: -
J: TRBJ1-4
DNA: TGCAGTGCGCCTATACAGGGGGTACAGGAAAAACTGTTTTTT
CDR3: CSAPIQGVQEKLFF

V: TRBV18
D: TRBD1
size: -
J: TRBJ2-1
DNA: TGTGCCAGCTCAGGACAGGGGGCCTCCTACAATGAGCAGTTCTTC
CDR3: CASSGQGASYNEQFF